The 15 T cell receptor beta chains below come from one sample, sequenced in a study of cytomegalovirus exposure and HLA in healthy donors. PCR involved 60 Vbeta and 13 Jbeta primers. Produced via immunoSEQ multiplex PCR; TCRdb's table is partial and in-frame only. Of roughly 170,000 clones in the sample, roughly 80% were seen once. Sequencing was done on a sample of PBMCs. Source of these receptors: a young woman in good health and CMV-seronegative.

CDR3 sequence reads: CASSFLTGNYGYTF. CDR3 nucleotides: TGTGCCAGCAGCTTCCTGACAGGAAACTATGGCTACACCTTC. The rearrangement links TRBV7-2 to TRBJ1-2; maybe TRBD1 (6 bases). Trimming took off 3 bases at V and 2 bases at J, with 10 bases between the two ends. Germline CDR1 reads SGHTA; CDR2 reads FQGNSA. The CDR3 totals 14 residues.

This chain joins TRBV21-1 and TRBJ2-7; the table's D call, TRBD2, was not checked against the DNA. TRBV21-1 is annotated as a pseudogene. This CDR3 spans 13 amino acids. CDR3 sequence: CASVRRVLYEQYF. The CDR3 nucleotides read TGTGCCAGCGTACGGCGGGTGTTGTACGAGCAGTACTTC.

This clone was counted a few times. The chain uses TRBV30 and TRBJ2-7; D is perhaps TRBD2 (6 bases). Germline V lookup: CDR1 GTSNPN, CDR2 SVGIG (reference sequence). V lost 0 bases and J 6 bases, leaving 18 bases between the germline ends. There are 15 residues in the CDR3. CDR3: CAWSVFGPSEGEQYF. Written as DNA, the CDR3 is TGTGCCTGGAGTGTATTCGGTCCTTCGGAGGGCGAGCAGTACTTC.

The chain carries TRBV2 and TRBJ2-3; D may be TRBD2 (7 bases). CDR1 is SNHLY and CDR2 is FYNNEI in the germline V gene. V gave up 10 bases and J gave up 0 bases, with 20 bases separating them. This CDR3 is built from 16 residues. As DNA, the CDR3 is TGTGCCAAACCGGGGGCTAGCGGCACTAGCACAGATACGCAGTATTTT. It is translated as CAKPGASGTSTDTQYF.

This clone was counted a few times. The chain carries TRBV5-8 and TRBJ1-1, with TRBD1 identical over 7 bases. Per germline, CDR1 SGHTS and CDR2 YDEGEE. There are 15 residues in the CDR3. J was trimmed by 1 base and V by 4 bases; bases with no gene match: 7. In nucleotides, the CDR3 is TGTGCCAGCAGCACCGCCGGGACAGCGAACACTGAAGCTTTCTTT. Translation gives CASSTAGTANTEAFF.

J is TRBJ1-2 and V is TRBV13; D not certain. This CDR3 comprises 15 residues. Germline V gene data show CDR1 as PRHDT and CDR2 as FYEKMQ (reference sequence). V lost 4 bases and J lost 0, with 12 bases in between. CDR3 nucleotides: TGTGCCAGCAGCTCACGAATGTCAGCTAACTATGGCTACACCTTC. Its translation is CASSSRMSANYGYTF.

V usage is TRBV5-1 and J usage is TRBJ2-2; perhaps TRBD1 as D (6 bases). This CDR3 region has 16 residues. V dropped 6 bases and J dropped 0 bases, with 15 bases sitting between them. Germline assignment: CDR1 SGHRS and CDR2 YFSETQ. The CDR3 DNA reads TGCGCCAGCATGGCCGGGACAAGGCCGAACACCGGGGAGCTGTTTTTT. Protein product: CASMAGTRPNTGELFF. The variable domain in full, completed from reference TRBV5-1 and TRBJ2-2, reads KAGVTQTPRYLIKTRGQQVTLSCSPISGHRSVSWYQQTPGQGLQFLFEYFSETQRNKGNFPGRFSGRQFSNSRSEMNVSTLELGDSALYLCASMAGTRPNTGELFFGEGSRLTVL.

The chain couples TRBV28 to TRBJ1-2; D not resolved. Germline CDR1 is MDHEN and CDR2 is SYDVKM. CDR3 length equals 18 residues. V was trimmed by 1 base and J by 5 bases, leaving 23 bases between them. The CDR3 protein is CASSLLFSGLSSYYGYTF. CDR3 nucleotide sequence: TGTGCCAGCAGTTTATTGTTTTCTGGGCTCTCGTCCTATTATGGCTACACCTTC.

This clone has just a few counts. The V gene is TRBV29-1, the J gene TRBJ1-2, with 8 bases aligning to TRBD1. CDR1 is SQVTM, CDR2 ANQGSEA, per germline. J was trimmed by 0 bases and V by 0 bases; bases with no gene match: 12. The CDR3 consists of 18 residues. CDR3 region: CSVEDLLRRDRSNYGYTF. Here the CDR3 DNA reads TGCAGCGTTGAAGATCTTTTACGGCGGGACAGGTCTAACTATGGCTACACCTTC.

The J gene is TRBJ2-2, the V gene TRBV13; TRBD1 agrees at 9 bases. Germline V gene data show CDR1 as PRHDT and CDR2 as FYEKMQ (reference sequence). This CDR3 spans 18 amino acids. J lost 2 bases, V lost 5 bases, and 12 bases had no gene match. The CDR3 DNA is TGTGCCAGCAGCCCCAACCCGACAGGGGGGGGCAACACCGGGGAGCTGTTTTTT. Translated: CASSPNPTGGGNTGELFF.

The chain carries TRBV7-3 and TRBJ2-1; TRBD2 agrees at 8 bases. With V trimmed by 5 bases and J by 3 bases, 6 bases remained unmatched. The CDR3 covers 15 residues. CDR1 SGHTA and CDR2 FQGTGA come from the germline V gene. CDR3 residues: CASSRGTSFYNEQFF. The CDR3 DNA reads as TGTGCCAGCAGCAGAGGGACTAGTTTCTACAATGAGCAGTTCTTC.

About this clone itself: A read error may account for a junction end that differs from germline. The rearrangement links TRBV6-1 to TRBJ2-5; TRBD1 aligns across 8 bases. The germline V gene encodes CDR1 MNHNS and CDR2 SASEGT. The CDR3 length is 14 residues. The DNA for the CDR3 is TGCTCCCATGAGGGGCCAGGGGGCAAAGAGACCCAGTACTTC. Residues: CSHEGPGGKETQYF.

The V call is TRBV7-9, the J call TRBJ2-3, with D perhaps TRBD1 (6 bases). The CDR3 spans 16 residues. The germline gives CDR1 SEHNR, CDR2 FQNEAQ (reference sequence). The V and J ends lost 0 bases and 6 bases respectively, with 16 bases between them. The CDR3 DNA reads as TGTGCCAGCAGCTTAGCGCGAGGACAGTTTCAGGATACGCAGTATTTT. It encodes CASSLARGQFQDTQYF. Full variable domain (outside the CDR3, taken from reference TRBV7-9 and TRBJ2-3): DTGVSQNPRHKITKRGQNVTFRCDPISEHNRLYWYRQTLGQGPEFLTYFQNEAQLEKSRLLSDRFSAERPKGSFSTLEIQRTEQGDSAMYLCASSLARGQFQDTQYFGPGTRLTVL.

This chain joins TRBV30 and TRBJ2-7; possible D gene TRBD1, 7 bases. The CDR3 is 14 residues long. V dropped 4 bases and J dropped 2 bases, with 15 bases sitting between them. From germline, CDR1 is GTSNPN and CDR2 SVGIG (reference sequence). CDR3 protein: CAWNLPGGPYEQYF. DNA of the CDR3: TGTGCCTGGAATCTGCCAGGGGGGCCCTACGAGCAGTACTTC.

Notes on this clone: A junction end diverges from the germline sequence, so it may reflect a read error. V is TRBV6-1 and J is TRBJ1-1; the match to TRBD1 covers 7 bases. Germline CDR1 is MNHNS and CDR2 is SASEGT. The CDR3 spans 14 residues. In DNA form, the CDR3 reads TGTGCCAGCAGCGAAGGTACCGCGACAGGGAGAGCTTTCTTT. Amino acids: CASSEGTATGRAFF.